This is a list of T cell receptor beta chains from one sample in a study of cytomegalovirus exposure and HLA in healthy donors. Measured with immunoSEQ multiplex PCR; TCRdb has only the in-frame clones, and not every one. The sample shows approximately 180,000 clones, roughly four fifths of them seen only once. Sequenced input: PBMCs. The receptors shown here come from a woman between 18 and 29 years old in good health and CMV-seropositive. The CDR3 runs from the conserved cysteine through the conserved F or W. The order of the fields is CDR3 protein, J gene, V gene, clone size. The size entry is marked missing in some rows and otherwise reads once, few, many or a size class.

CASSFAGSGNTIYF	TRBJ1-3	TRBV7-8	-
CASSLDSNPRALHF	TRBJ1-6	TRBV7-9	few
CASSSDRIYGYTF	TRBJ1-2	TRBV19	-
CASSFWGGITDTQYF	TRBJ2-3	TRBV7-2	-
CASSSGGGQGANYGYTF	TRBJ1-2	TRBV5-1	-
CASSREGETQYF	TRBJ2-5	TRBV5-1	-
CAWSVEGSNQPQHF	TRBJ1-5	TRBV30	-
CASSPLTPGTGGHEQFF	TRBJ2-1	TRBV5-1	once
CASSVTSDHNEQFF	TRBJ2-1	TRBV9	-
CASSLQATEAFF	TRBJ1-1	TRBV11-2	-
CASKIGSGGTDTQYF	TRBJ2-3	TRBV19	-
CASSLDLGADGYTF	TRBJ1-2	TRBV7-2	-
CASSQRTGGNTEAFF	TRBJ1-1	TRBV9	-
CASSLRQGLETQYF	TRBJ2-5	TRBV5-1	-
CASSFLAGGANTGELFF	TRBJ2-2	TRBV9	-
CASSVVDLSGEGTQYF	TRBJ2-5	TRBV9	few